One and the same sample provided the 5 T cell receptor beta chains below, sequenced in a study of shared clonotypes between healthy human individuals. This table comes from immunoSEQ multiplex PCR, and its TCRdb copy is limited to in-frame clones, with some not included. The data contain some 2,000,000 clones, about 95% of them singletons. Sequencing was done on a sample of naive CD4+ T cells sorted from blood. Indicated subset: CD45RA+ positively selected. The receptor set was obtained from a man between 18 and 35 years old in good health.

The chain is built from TRBV5-4 and TRBJ2-2, with 8 nucleotides matching TRBD2. This CDR3 is 16 amino acids long. Losses at the gene ends were 0 bases for V and 6 bases for J; bases not matched to a gene: 7. Germline lookup yields CDR1 SGHNT and CDR2 YYREEE (reference sequence). The CDR3 region is CASSLVAGTSPGELFF. The CDR3 region has the DNA TGTGCCAGCAGCTTGGTTGCCGGGACTAGTCCCGGGGAGCTGTTTTTT.

The V call is TRBV6-5, the J call TRBJ1-6; D is unresolved. The germline V gene encodes CDR1 MNHEY and CDR2 SVGAGI. V was shortened by 2 bases and J by 6 bases, with 8 bases between the two germline ends. CDR3 length: 14 amino acids. In nucleotides, the CDR3 is TGTGCCAGCAGTTACGTAGAGGTTAATTCACCCCTCCACTTT. It codes for CASSYVEVNSPLHF.

Note on this clone: At the DNA level, this CDR3 is encoded by other sequences in the same sample as well. The J gene is TRBJ1-6, the V gene TRBV30, with unresolved D. Germline V gene sequence: CDR1 GTSNPN, CDR2 SVGIG (reference sequence). This CDR3 spans 13 amino acids. Trimming pared 5 bases from V and 7 bases from J, leaving 12 bases between. The CDR3 DNA reads as TGTGCCTGGTCCCTAGACGGAAATTCACCCCTCCACTTT. Protein sequence: CAWSLDGNSPLHF.

This rearrangement joins TRBV28 to TRBJ1-2; 7 positions agree with TRBD1. The ends lost 8 bases at V and 2 bases at J; junction bases unmatched: 8. The CDR3 sequence is 14 residues long. The germline CDR1 and CDR2 sequences are MDHEN and SYDVKM. DNA of the CDR3: TGTGCCAGCCTACCTTCGGGACAGAACTATGGCTACACCTTC. The encoded protein is CASLPSGQNYGYTF.

This sequence joins TRBV11-2 and TRBJ2-3; possible D gene TRBD2, 5 bases. Trimming removed 1 base from V and 4 bases from J, with 12 bases in between. The CDR3 runs to 15 residues. CDR1 is SGHAT and CDR2 is FQNNGV in the germline V gene. The CDR3 bases are TGTGCCAGCAGCTTAGGTGGGAGCTTTTCAGATACGCAGTATTTT. Its protein product is CASSLGGSFSDTQYF.